This TCR beta chain was retrieved from a study of CDR3 diversity in severe acne. In TCRdb, the PCR reads were re-called with MiXCR into one record per CDR3 protein. This sample yields fewer than 90,000 distinct CDR3 sequences, of which around 54% are seen a single time; roughly 10% belongs to the top ten. The CDR3 consists of 21 residues. V was clipped by 3 bases and J by 0 bases, with 30 bases between them. Germline V gene data show CDR1 as DFQATT and CDR2 as SNEGSKA (reference sequence). The chain recombines TRBV20-1 with TRBJ1-5; maybe TRBD1 (5 bases). Sequencing was done on a sample of blood. The TCR was taken from a male donor with severe acne vulgaris. CDR3 in amino acids: CSARPLDHVDYEQGSNQPQHF. CDR3 sequence (DNA): TGCAGTGCTAGGCCCCTGGACCATGTGGACTACGAGCAGGGTAGCAATCAGCCCCAGCATTTT.